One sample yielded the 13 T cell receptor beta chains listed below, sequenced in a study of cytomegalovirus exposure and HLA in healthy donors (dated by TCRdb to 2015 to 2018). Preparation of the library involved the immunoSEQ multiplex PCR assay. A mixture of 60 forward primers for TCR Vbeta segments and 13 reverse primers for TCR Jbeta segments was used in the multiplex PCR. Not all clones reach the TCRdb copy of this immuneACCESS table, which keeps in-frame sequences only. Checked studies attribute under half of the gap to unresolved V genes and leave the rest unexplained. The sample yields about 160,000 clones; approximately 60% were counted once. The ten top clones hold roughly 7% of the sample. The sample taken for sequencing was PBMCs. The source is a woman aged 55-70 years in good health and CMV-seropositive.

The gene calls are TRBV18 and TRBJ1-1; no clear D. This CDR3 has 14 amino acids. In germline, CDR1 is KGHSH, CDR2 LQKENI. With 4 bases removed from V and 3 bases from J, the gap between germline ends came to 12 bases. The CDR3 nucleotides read TGTGCCAGCTCACGGTTAGGGAGGGACACTGAAGCTTTCTTT. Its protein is CASSRLGRDTEAFF.

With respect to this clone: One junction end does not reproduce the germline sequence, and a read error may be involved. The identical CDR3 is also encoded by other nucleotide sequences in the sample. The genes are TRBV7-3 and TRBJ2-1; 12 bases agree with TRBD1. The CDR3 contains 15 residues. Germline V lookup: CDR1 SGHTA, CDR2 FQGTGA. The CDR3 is CASSAGTGGWDEQFF. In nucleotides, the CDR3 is TGCGCCAGCAGCGCCGGGACAGGGGGCTGGGATGAGCAGTTCTTC.

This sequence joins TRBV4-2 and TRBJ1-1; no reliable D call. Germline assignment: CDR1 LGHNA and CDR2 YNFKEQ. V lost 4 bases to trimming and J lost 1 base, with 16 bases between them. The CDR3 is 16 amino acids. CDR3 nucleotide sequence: TGTGCCAGCAGCCGCAGCGGGCCCCGTGGGAACACTGAAGCTTTCTTT. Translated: CASSRSGPRGNTEAFF.

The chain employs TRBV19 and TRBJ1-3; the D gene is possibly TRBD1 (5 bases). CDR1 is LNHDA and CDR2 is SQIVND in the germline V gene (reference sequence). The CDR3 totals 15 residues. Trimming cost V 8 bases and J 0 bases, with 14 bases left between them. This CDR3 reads CASRGTVSSGNTIYF. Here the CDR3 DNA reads TGTGCCAGTCGGGGGACCGTGAGCTCTGGAAACACCATATATTTT.

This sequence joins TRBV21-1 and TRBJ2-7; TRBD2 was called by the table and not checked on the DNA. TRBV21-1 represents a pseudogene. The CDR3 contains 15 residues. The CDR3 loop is CASSPLRGSRFEQYF. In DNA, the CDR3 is TGTGCCAGCAGCCCCCTTCGCGGGAGTCGGTTCGAGCAGTACTTC.

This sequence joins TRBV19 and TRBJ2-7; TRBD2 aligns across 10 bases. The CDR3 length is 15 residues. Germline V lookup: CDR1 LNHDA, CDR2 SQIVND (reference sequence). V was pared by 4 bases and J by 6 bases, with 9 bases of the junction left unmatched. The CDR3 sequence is CASSNRAGGPREQYF. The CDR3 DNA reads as TGTGCCAGTAGTAACCGAGCGGGAGGGCCACGCGAGCAGTACTTC.

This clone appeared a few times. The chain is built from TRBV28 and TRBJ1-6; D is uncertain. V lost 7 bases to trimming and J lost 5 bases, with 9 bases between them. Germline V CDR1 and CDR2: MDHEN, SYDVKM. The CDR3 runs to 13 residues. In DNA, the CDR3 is TGTGCCAGCAAAGGAGGGAATAATTCACCCCTCCACTTT. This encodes CASKGGNNSPLHF.

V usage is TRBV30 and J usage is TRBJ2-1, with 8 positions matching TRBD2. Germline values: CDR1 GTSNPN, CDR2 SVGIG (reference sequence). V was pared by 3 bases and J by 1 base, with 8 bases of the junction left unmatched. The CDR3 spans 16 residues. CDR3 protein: CAWRGSGSNSYNEQFF. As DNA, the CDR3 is TGTGCCTGGAGGGGGAGCGGGAGCAATTCCTACAATGAGCAGTTCTTC.

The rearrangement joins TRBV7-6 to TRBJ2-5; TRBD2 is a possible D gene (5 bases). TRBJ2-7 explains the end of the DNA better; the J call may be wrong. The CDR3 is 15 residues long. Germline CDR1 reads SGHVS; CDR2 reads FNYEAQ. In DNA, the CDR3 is TGTGCCAGCAGCTTAGAAATGCAGCGGTCCTACGAGCAGTACTTC. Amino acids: CASSLEMQRSYEQYF.

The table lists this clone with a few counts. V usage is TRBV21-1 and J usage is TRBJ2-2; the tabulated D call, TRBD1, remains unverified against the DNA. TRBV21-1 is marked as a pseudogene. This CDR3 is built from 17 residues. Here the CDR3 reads CASSNLWGTGCTGELFF. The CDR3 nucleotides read TGTGCCAGCAGCAACCTTTGGGGGACAGGGTGTACCGGGGAGCTGTTTTTT.

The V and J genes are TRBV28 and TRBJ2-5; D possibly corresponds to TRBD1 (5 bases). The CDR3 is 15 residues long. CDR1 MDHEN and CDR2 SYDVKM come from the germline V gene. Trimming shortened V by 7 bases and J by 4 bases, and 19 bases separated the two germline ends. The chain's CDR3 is CASIPLGRIGETQYF. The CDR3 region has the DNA TGTGCCAGCATCCCTCTGGGGCGGATCGGAGAGACCCAGTACTTC.

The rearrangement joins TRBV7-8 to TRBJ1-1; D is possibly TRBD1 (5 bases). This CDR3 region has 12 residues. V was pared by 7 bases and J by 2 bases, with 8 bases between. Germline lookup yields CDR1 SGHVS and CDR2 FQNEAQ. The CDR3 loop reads CASTRVNTEAFF. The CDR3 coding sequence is TGTGCCAGCACCAGGGTAAACACTGAAGCTTTCTTT.

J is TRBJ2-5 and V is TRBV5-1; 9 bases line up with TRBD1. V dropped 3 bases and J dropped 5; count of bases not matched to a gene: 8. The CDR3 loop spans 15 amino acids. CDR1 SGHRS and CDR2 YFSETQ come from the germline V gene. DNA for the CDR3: TGCGCCAGCAGCTCCACTAAGGGACAGGGTGAGACCCAGTACTTC. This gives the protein CASSSTKGQGETQYF.